The next 6 T cell receptor beta chains were all read from a single sample in a study of OX40 agonist ivuxolimab in advanced cancers. Sequencing used immunoSEQ multiplex PCR; TCRdb keeps in-frame clones, though not all of them. Of roughly 100,000 clones listed, 93% are singletons. Material: CD4+ or CD8+ T cells sorted from blood, obtained in a trial of the OX40 agonist ivuxolimab. All receptors come from an adult with an advanced solid tumor such as melanoma, head and neck, liver or kidney cancer.

The rearrangement links TRBV20-1 to TRBJ1-3, with D hard to call. CDR1 and CDR2 (germline): DFQATT, SNEGSKA (reference sequence). V was shortened by 3 bases and J by 4 bases, with 4 bases between the two germline ends. The CDR3 sequence is 11 residues long. The DNA for the CDR3 is TGCAGTGCTAGTCCGGGAAACACCATATATTTT. Translating gives CSASPGNTIYF.

The chain uses TRBV6-5 and TRBJ2-3, with 13 bases aligning to TRBD2. The CDR3 is made up of 16 amino acids. Germline V lookup: CDR1 MNHEY, CDR2 SVGAGI. V lost 4 bases, J lost 6 bases, and 7 bases stayed unmatched. The CDR3 DNA follows: TGTGCCAGCAGTTCGGGACTAGCGGGGTGGGGGGATACGCAGTATTTT. It codes for CASSSGLAGWGDTQYF.

J is TRBJ1-4 and V is TRBV7-2; D is possibly TRBD1 (5 bases). Germline CDR1 reads SGHTA; CDR2 reads FQGNSA. This CDR3 comprises 13 residues. The V end lost 1 base, the J end lost 10 bases, and 10 bases lay between the germline ends. The CDR3 loop reads CASSLEGEGKLFF. The CDR3 DNA follows: TGTGCCAGCAGCTTAGAAGGGGAGGGAAAACTGTTTTTT.

The chain links TRBV4-3 to TRBJ1-2, with 7 nucleotides matching TRBD1. Germline V gene sequence: CDR1 LGHNA, CDR2 YSLEER. V lost 1 base, J lost 3 bases, and 5 bases stayed unmatched. The CDR3 has 15 residues. Here the CDR3 DNA reads TGCGCCAGCAGCCAAGCAGACAGGGATTACTATGGCTACACCTTC. Encoded protein: CASSQADRDYYGYTF.

The chain links TRBV4-2 to TRBJ1-4, with D possibly TRBD1 on 5 matching bases. The ends were cut back, 0 bases at V and 3 bases at J, with 11 bases in the middle. Germline values: CDR1 LGHNA, CDR2 YNFKEQ. There are 16 residues in the CDR3. Here the CDR3 reads CASSQDPQGANEKLFF. In DNA form, the CDR3 reads TGTGCCAGCAGCCAAGATCCCCAGGGCGCTAATGAAAAACTGTTTTTT.

The rearrangement uses TRBV4-1 and TRBJ1-3; D is ambiguous. CDR1 is MGHRA, CDR2 YSYEKL, per germline. V was trimmed by 3 bases and J by 3 bases, leaving 6 bases between them. This CDR3 spans 13 amino acids. The CDR3 DNA follows: TGCGCCAGCAGCCATGGCGGTGGAAACACCATATATTTT. It specifies CASSHGGGNTIYF.